This TCR beta chain was recovered during a study of T-cell reconstitution after alpha-beta-depleted transplantation in children. The CDR3 extends over 17 amino acids. The junction had 9 bases not matched to a gene; V was cut back by 3 bases and J by 6 bases. Using unique molecular identifiers, the investigators prepared the TCRbeta library. TCRdb independently ran MiXCR on the PCR reads; one entry per CDR3 protein. The sample contains some 500,000 distinct CDR3 sequences, around 17% of which appear only once. This sequence joins TRBV12-3 or TRBV12-4 and TRBJ2-1, with 12 bases identical to TRBD2. The sequencing used PBMCs from the stem cell graft donor, collected from the stem cell graft. This clonotype was obtained from a human donor who donated a stem cell graft to a child with acute lymphoblastic leukemia. The CDR3 reads CASSFSQTSGGPNEQFF. CDR3 DNA sequence: TGTGCCAGCAGTTTTTCCCAGACTAGCGGGGGCCCCAATGAGCAGTTCTTC.